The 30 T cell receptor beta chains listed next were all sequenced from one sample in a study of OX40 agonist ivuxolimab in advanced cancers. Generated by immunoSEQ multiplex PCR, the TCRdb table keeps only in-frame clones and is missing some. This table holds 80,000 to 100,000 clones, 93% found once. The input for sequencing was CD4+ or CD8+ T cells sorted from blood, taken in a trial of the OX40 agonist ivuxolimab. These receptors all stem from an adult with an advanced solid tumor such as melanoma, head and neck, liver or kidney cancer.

The CDR3 nucleotides are TGTGCCAGCAGCTTACCGGGACAGACCTCTGGAAACACCATATATTTT. This sequence encodes CASSLPGQTSGNTIYF. V usage is TRBV7-9 and J usage is TRBJ1-3; 7 nucleotides line up with TRBD1. Trimming took 2 bases from V and 0 from J; bases not matched to a gene: 4. The CDR3 loop spans 16 amino acids. Germline CDR1 is SEHNR and CDR2 is FQNEAQ (reference sequence).

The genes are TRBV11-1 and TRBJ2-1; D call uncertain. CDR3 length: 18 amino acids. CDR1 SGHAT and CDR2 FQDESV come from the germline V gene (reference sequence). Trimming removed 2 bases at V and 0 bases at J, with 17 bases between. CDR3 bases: TGTGCCAGCAGCTTATCGTCCCGGCGGAGCCGCTCCTACAATGAGCAGTTCTTC. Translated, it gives CASSLSSRRSRSYNEQFF.

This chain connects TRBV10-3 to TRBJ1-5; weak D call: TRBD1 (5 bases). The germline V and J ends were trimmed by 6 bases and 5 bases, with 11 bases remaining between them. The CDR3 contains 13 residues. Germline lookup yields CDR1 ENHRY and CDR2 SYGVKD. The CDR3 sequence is CAISRDSDQPQHF. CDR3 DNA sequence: TGTGCCATCAGCAGGGACTCCGATCAGCCCCAGCATTTT.

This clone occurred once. CDR3 protein: CASSVGLAGGQDTQYF. As DNA, the CDR3 is TGTGCCAGCAGTGTGGGCCTAGCGGGGGGTCAGGATACGCAGTATTTT. V gene TRBV6-1 combines with J gene TRBJ2-3; TRBD2 matches at 11 bases. CDR1 and CDR2 from the germline V gene are MNHNS and SASEGT. The V segment lost 4 bases and the J segment 6 bases; nucleotides outside the gene matches: 9. This CDR3 region has 16 residues.

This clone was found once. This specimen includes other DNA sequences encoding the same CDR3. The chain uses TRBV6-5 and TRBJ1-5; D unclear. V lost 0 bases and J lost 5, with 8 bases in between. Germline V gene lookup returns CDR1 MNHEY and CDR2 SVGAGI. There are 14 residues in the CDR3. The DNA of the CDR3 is TGTGCCAGCAGTTACTCTGGCGGAGATCAGCCCCAGCATTTT. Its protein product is CASSYSGGDQPQHF.

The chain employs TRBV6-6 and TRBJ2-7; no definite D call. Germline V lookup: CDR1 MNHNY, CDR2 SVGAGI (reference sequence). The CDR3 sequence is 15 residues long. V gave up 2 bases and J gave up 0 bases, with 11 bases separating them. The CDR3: CASSYQNPYSYEQYF. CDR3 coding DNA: TGTGCCAGCAGTTACCAGAATCCTTACTCCTACGAGCAGTACTTC.

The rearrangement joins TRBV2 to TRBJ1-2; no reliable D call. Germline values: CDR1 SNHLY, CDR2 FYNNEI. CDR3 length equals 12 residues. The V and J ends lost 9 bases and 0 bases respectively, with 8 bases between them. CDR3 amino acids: CASQIANYGYTF. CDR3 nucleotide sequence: TGTGCCAGTCAGATCGCTAACTATGGCTACACCTTC.

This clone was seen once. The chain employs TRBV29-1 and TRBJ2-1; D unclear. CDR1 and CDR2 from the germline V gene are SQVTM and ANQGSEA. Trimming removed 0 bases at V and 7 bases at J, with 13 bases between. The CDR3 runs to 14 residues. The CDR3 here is CSVEDPVVVNEQFF. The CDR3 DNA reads TGCAGCGTTGAAGACCCCGTGGTGGTGAATGAGCAGTTCTTC.

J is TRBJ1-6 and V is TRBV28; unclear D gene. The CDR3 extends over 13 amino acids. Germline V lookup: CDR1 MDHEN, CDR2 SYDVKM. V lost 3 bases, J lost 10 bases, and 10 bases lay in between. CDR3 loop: CASSLEPRSPLHF. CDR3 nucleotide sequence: TGTGCCAGCAGTTTGGAACCTCGGTCACCCCTCCACTTT.

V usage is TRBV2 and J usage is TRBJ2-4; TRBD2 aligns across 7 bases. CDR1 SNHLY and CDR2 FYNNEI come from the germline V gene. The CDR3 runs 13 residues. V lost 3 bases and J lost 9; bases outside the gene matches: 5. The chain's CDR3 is CASSEGGDGIQYF. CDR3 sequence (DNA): TGTGCCAGCAGTGAGGGGGGGGATGGCATTCAGTACTTC.

The CDR3: CASSLGLAGGSYNEQFF. The DNA for the CDR3 is TGCGCCAGCTCACTCGGACTAGCGGGCGGCTCCTACAATGAGCAGTTCTTC. This rearrangement joins TRBV5-1 to TRBJ2-1; 11 bases are a match to TRBD2. The CDR3 loop spans 17 amino acids. The germline V gene encodes CDR1 SGHRS and CDR2 YFSETQ. The junction had 9 bases not matched to a gene; V was cut back by 7 bases and J by 0 bases.

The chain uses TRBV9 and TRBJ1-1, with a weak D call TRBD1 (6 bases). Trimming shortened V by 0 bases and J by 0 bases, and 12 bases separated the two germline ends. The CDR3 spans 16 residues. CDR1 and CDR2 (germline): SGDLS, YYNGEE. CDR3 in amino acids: CASSVGAGAMNTEAFF. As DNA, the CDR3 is TGTGCCAGCAGCGTAGGGGCAGGGGCCATGAACACTGAAGCTTTCTTT.

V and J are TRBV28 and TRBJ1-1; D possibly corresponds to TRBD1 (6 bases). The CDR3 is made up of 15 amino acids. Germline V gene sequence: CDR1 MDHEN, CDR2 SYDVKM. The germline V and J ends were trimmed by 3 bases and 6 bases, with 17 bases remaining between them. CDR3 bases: TGTGCCAGCAGTTTCTATGAAACAGGGCGGCCTGAAGCTTTCTTT. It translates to CASSFYETGRPEAFF.

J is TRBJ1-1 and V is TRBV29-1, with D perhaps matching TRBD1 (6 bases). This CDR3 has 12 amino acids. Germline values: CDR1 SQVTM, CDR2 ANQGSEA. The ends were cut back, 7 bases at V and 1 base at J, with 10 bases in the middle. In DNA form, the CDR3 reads TGCAGCGGGGGGGCGGGGAACACTGAAGCTTTCTTT. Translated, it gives CSGGAGNTEAFF.

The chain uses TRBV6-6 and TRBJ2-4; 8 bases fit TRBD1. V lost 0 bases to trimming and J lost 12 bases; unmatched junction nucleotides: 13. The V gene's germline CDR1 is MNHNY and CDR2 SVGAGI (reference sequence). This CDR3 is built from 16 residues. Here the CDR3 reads CASSYSAGTGEAGQYF. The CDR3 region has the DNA TGTGCCAGCAGTTACTCCGCCGGGACAGGCGAGGCGGGTCAGTACTTC.

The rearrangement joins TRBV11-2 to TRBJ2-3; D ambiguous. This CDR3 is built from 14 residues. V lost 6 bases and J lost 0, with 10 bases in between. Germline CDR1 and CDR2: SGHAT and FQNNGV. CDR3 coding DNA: TGTGCCAGCAGGCAGACCCTTAGCACAGATACGCAGTATTTT. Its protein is CASRQTLSTDTQYF.

CDR3: CASSVGGWNQPQHF. The CDR3 DNA reads TGTGCCAGCAGTGTAGGGGGATGGAATCAGCCCCAGCATTTT. The chain joins TRBV25-1 to TRBJ1-5, with a tentative D call TRBD1 (6 bases). CDR3 size: 14 residues. Trimming removed 4 bases from V and 4 bases from J, with 11 bases in between. Germline CDR1 reads MGHDK; CDR2 reads SYGVNS. The entire variable domain, with the rest obtained from reference TRBV25-1 and TRBJ1-5, is as follows: EADIYQTPRYLVIGTGKKITLECSQTMGHDKMYWYQQDPGMELHLIHYSYGVNSTEKGDLSSESTVSRIRTEHFPLTLESARPSHTSQYLCASSVGGWNQPQHFGDGTRLSIL.

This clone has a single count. CDR3 region: CASSESRDPRSYEQYV. The CDR3 region has the DNA TGTGCCAGCAGTGAGTCAAGGGATCCCCGCTCCTACGAGCAGTACGTC. The chain couples TRBV2 to TRBJ2-7; D gene ambiguous. The CDR3 is 16 amino acids. Germline V gives CDR1 SNHLY, CDR2 FYNNEI. Trimming stripped 3 bases from V and 0 bases from J, with 15 bases between.

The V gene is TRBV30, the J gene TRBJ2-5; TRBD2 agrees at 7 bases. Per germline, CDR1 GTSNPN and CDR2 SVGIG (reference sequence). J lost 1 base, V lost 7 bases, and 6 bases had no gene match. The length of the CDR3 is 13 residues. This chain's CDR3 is CALPGTTQETQYF. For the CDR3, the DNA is TGTGCCTTGCCCGGGACTACCCAAGAGACCCAGTACTTC.

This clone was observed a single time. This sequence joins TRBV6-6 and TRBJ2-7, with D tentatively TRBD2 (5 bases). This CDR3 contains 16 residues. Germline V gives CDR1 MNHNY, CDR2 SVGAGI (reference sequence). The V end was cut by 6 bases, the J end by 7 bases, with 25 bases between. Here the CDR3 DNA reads TGTGCCAGCAGCTTTACAAGCCCAACACTAGGGTCGGAGCAGTACGTC. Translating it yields CASSFTSPTLGSEQYV.

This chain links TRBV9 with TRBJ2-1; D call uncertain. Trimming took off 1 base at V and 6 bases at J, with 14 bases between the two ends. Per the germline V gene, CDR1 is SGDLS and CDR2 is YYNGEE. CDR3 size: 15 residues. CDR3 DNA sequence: TGTGCCAGCAGCGTACTGTCTAGTTCGGCCAATGAGCAGTTCTTC. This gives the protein CASSVLSSSANEQFF. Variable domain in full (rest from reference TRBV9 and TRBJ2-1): DSGVTQTPKHLITATGQRVTLRCSPRSGDLSVYWYQQSLDQGLQFLIQYYNGEERAKGNILERFSAQQFPDLHSELNLSSLELGDSALYFCASSVLSSSANEQFFGPGTRLTVL.

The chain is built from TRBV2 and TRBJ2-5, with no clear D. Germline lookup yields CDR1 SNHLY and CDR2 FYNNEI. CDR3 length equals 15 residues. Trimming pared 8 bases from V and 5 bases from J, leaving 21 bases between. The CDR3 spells CASLIIGAAPETQYF. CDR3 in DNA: TGTGCCAGCCTAATTATAGGAGCAGCTCCGGAGACCCAGTACTTC.

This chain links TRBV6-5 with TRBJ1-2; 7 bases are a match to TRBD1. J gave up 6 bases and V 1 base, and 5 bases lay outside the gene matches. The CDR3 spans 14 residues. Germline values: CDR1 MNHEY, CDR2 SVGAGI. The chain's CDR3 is CASSYWGRGNGYTF. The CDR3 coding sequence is TGTGCCAGCAGTTACTGGGGCAGGGGGAATGGCTACACCTTC.

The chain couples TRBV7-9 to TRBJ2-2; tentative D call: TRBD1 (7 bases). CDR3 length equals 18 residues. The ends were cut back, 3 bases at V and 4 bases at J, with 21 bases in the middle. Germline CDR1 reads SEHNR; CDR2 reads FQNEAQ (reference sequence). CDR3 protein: CASSFTTSGGSGTGELFF. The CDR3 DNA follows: TGTGCCAGCAGCTTTACCACTTCAGGGGGGTCTGGCACCGGGGAGCTGTTTTTT.

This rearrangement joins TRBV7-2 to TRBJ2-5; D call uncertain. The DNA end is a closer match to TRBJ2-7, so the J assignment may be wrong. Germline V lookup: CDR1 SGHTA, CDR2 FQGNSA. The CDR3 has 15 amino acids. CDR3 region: CASSLVSTLSYEQYF. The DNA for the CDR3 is TGTGCCAGCAGCTTAGTATCCACACTCTCCTACGAGCAGTACTTC.

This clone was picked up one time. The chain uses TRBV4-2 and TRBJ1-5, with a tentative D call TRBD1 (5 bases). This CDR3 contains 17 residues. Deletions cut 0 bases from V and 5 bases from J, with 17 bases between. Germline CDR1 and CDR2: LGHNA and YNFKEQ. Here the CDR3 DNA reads TGTGCCAGCAGCCAAGATCCGCAGGGCGTGGGGTATCAGCCCCAGCATTTT. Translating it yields CASSQDPQGVGYQPQHF.

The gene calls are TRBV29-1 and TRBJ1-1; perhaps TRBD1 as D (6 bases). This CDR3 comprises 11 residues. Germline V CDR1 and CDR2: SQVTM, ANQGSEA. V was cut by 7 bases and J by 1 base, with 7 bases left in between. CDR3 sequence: CSARGNTEAFF. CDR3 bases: TGCAGCGCCAGGGGGAACACTGAAGCTTTCTTT. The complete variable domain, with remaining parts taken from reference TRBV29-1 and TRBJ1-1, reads SAVISQKPSRDICQRGTSLTIQCQVDSQVTMMFWYRQQPGQSLTLIATANQGSEATYESGFVIDKFPISRPNLTFSTLTVSNMSPEDSSIYLCSARGNTEAFFGQGTRLTVV.

For the CDR3, the DNA is TGCAGCGTTGTCCTGCGGAGTCGGGACCCCCCCTTCTTT. This gives the protein CSVVLRSRDPPFF. The V and J genes are TRBV29-1 and TRBJ1-1; D is perhaps TRBD1 (5 bases). The CDR3 runs to 13 residues. Per germline, CDR1 SQVTM and CDR2 ANQGSEA. V shed 4 bases and J shed 14 bases, with 23 bases lying between them.

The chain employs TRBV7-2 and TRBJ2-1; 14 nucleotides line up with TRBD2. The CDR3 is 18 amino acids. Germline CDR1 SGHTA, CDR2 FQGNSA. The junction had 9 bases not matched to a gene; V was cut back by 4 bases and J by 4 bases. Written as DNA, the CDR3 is TGTGCCAGCAGCTCCCCGACTAGCGGGGGGGCGGGGTACAATGAGCAGTTCTTC. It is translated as CASSSPTSGGAGYNEQFF.

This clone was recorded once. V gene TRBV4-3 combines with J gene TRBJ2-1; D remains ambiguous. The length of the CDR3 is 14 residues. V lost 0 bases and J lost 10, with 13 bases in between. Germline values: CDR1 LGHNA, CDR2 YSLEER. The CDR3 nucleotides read TGCGCCAGCAGCCAAGAACCTAGTTCGGGCGAGCAGTTCTTC. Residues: CASSQEPSSGEQFF.